This T cell receptor beta chain was profiled in a study of blood T cell repertoires in COVID-19. Across the study: The origin of the acute and convalescent COVID-19 samples was the United States, Italy and Spain. T cells, B-cell-depleted T cells, or PBMCs provided the cDNA or gDNA that served as material.

Germline V gives CDR1 MDHEN, CDR2 SYDVKM. V was shortened by 2 bases and J by 5 bases, with 16 bases between the two germline ends. This CDR3 contains 16 residues. Authors' data handling: Amplified reference gene primers provided the basis for estimating nucleated cell counts. Data came from immunoSEQ multiplex PCR; TCRdb stores just in-frame clones and leaves some out. V and J calls and clone size are copied from that table; D and trimming were computed from the DNA. The sample shows about 410,000 clones, approximately 91% of them seen only once. Seattle-derived patients entered the study during active infection and were followed longitudinally.

The chain recombines TRBV28 with TRBJ1-5; a possible D gene is TRBD1 (5 bases). The source is a middle-aged woman with COVID-19, enrolled during active disease. The sample consisted of peripheral blood. CDR3 in amino acids: CASSLRRSGGDQPQHF. CDR3 nucleotides: TGTGCCAGCAGTTTAAGGCGGTCGGGGGGAGATCAGCCCCAGCATTTT.